These T cell receptor beta chains were read from a single sample in a study of T-cell reconstitution after alpha-beta-depleted transplantation in children. TCRdb passed the PCR reads through MiXCR, listing each CDR3 protein once. The sample yields 100,000 to 130,000 distinct CDR3 sequences, about 6.4% seen once. Material: PBMCs, mostly from graft donor cells, obtained 360 days after TCRalphabeta/CD19-depleted stem cell transplant. All receptors derive from a male patient aged 2 to 10 who had a stem cell transplant for acute lymphoblastic leukemia, so the T cells may come from the graft donor. The CDR3 runs from the conserved cysteine through the conserved F or W. Each record gives: clone size, V gene, J gene, D gene, CDR3 protein, CDR3 DNA. D genes are given only for firm matches. The size field is filled for only some rows; it gives once, few, many or a size class.

>.|TRBV6-2/TRBV6-3|TRBJ2-7|.
CASSYLRGLPYEQYF
TGTGCCAGCAGTTACTTGAGGGGCTTACCCTACGAGCAGTACTTC
>few|TRBV4-3|TRBJ2-7|TRBD2
CASSQDPGGSYEQYF
TGCGCCAGCAGCCAAGATCCGGGGGGCTCCTACGAGCAGTACTTC
>many|TRBV15|TRBJ2-5|TRBD2
CATSTQRERETQYF
TGTGCCACCAGCACCCAGCGGGAAAGAGAGACCCAGTACTTC
>many|TRBV7-6|TRBJ1-2|.
CASSQRGAKGYTF
TGTGCCAGCAGCCAAAGGGGGGCTAAAGGCTACACCTTC
>many|TRBV29-1|TRBJ2-3|.
CSVEGLDPTDTQYF
TGCAGCGTTGAAGGACTGGATCCCACAGATACGCAGTATTTT
>many|TRBV19|TRBJ2-1|.
CASGRHSWPYNEQFF
TGTGCCAGTGGCAGACACTCCTGGCCCTACAATGAGCAGTTCTTC
>few|TRBV28|TRBJ1-6|TRBD1
CASSSRTGKSPLHF
TGTGCCAGCAGTTCGAGGACAGGGAAATCACCCCTCCACTTT
>many|TRBV12-3/TRBV12-4|TRBJ2-2|.
CASSPTGPRELFF
TGTGCCAGCAGCCCCACGGGGCCAAGGGAGCTGTTTTTT
>many|TRBV7-9|TRBJ1-2|.
CASSLAQQGGYTF
TGTGCCAGCAGCTTAGCGCAACAGGGAGGCTACACCTTC
>few|TRBV29-1|TRBJ1-2|TRBD1
CSGARDSGF
TGCAGCGGGGCCCGGGACAGTGGCTTC
>many|TRBV28|TRBJ2-3|.
CASSLGSLDTQYF
TGTGCCAGCAGTCTCGGGTCCCTCGATACGCAGTATTTT
>.|TRBV30|TRBJ1-2|.
CACSGPRGYTF
TGTGCCTGTTCGGGACCTCGGGGCTACACCTTC
>.|TRBV7-9|TRBJ1-1|.
CASSQRGGSTEAFF
TGTGCCAGCAGCCAGCGGGGAGGGTCCACTGAAGCTTTCTTT
>few|TRBV6-2/TRBV6-3|TRBJ2-5|.
CASSVGAGRVQETQYF
TGTGCCAGCAGCGTCGGTGCAGGTCGGGTACAAGAGACCCAGTACTTC
>many|TRBV6-2/TRBV6-3|TRBJ2-1|.
CASSYRGGIYNEQFF
TGTGCCAGCAGTTACCGAGGGGGGATCTACAATGAGCAGTTCTTC
>.|TRBV6-2/TRBV6-3|TRBJ2-3|.
CASSYPTWGVRTDTQYF
TGTGCCAGCAGTTACCCGACTTGGGGGGTAAGGACAGATACGCAGTATTTT
>many|TRBV12-3/TRBV12-4|TRBJ2-7|.
CASSPLGRLDYEQYF
TGTGCCAGCAGTCCCCTCGGGCGGCTGGACTACGAGCAGTACTTC
>many|TRBV20-1|TRBJ2-3|TRBD2
CSAREGRLARSDTQYF
TGCAGTGCTAGAGAAGGGAGACTAGCGAGGTCAGATACGCAGTATTTT
>many|TRBV10-2|TRBJ2-5|.
CASSESGPLTQYF
TGCGCCAGCAGTGAGTCGGGCCCATTGACCCAGTACTTC
>.|TRBV11-1|TRBJ2-1|TRBD2
CASSSGLAGVPSYNEQFF
TGTGCCAGCAGCTCGGGACTAGCGGGAGTCCCCTCCTACAATGAGCAGTTCTTC
>many|TRBV7-2|TRBJ2-3|TRBD2
CASSFQLAGPTDTQYF
TGTGCCAGCAGCTTCCAACTAGCGGGGCCCACAGATACGCAGTATTTT
>many|TRBV20-1|TRBJ2-2|.
CSACPEGCAGELFF
TGCAGTGCCTGCCCTGAGGGTTGTGCCGGGGAGCTGTTTTTT
>many|TRBV10-3|TRBJ2-3|TRBD1
CAIRGQGTLDTQYF
TGTGCCATCAGGGGACAGGGGACCTTGGATACGCAGTATTTT
>many|TRBV9|TRBJ1-3|TRBD1
CASSPRTGTGNTIYF
TGTGCCAGCAGCCCTAGGACAGGGACTGGAAACACCATATATTTT
>few|TRBV7-3|TRBJ2-7|.
CASSLEQGGSYEQYF
TGTGCCAGCAGCTTAGAACAGGGTGGGTCCTACGAGCAGTACTTC
>.|TRBV7-2|TRBJ1-5|.
CVSSLVYGVEPQHF
TGTGTCAGCAGCTTAGTTTACGGGGTGGAGCCCCAGCATTTT
>.|TRBV28|TRBJ1-4|TRBD1
CASKTGQGFHEKLFF
TGTGCCAGCAAGACTGGACAGGGTTTCCATGAAAAACTGTTTTTT
>many|TRBV7-2|TRBJ2-3|.
CASSRMALSTDTQYF
TGTGCCAGCAGCCGGATGGCCCTGAGCACAGATACGCAGTATTTT
>many|TRBV12-3/TRBV12-4|TRBJ1-2|TRBD1
CASTDRLYGYTF
TGTGCCAGCACGGACAGGCTCTATGGCTACACCTTC
>few|TRBV7-2|TRBJ2-7|.
CASSPRRGYYEQYF
TGTGCCAGCAGCCCCCGCAGGGGCTACTACGAGCAGTACTTC
>many|TRBV7-2|TRBJ2-3|TRBD2
CASSFGLDASDTQYF
TGTGCCAGCAGCTTCGGACTAGATGCGTCAGATACGCAGTATTTT
>many|TRBV7-9|TRBJ2-4|.
CASSFPGGAKNIQYF
TGTGCCAGCAGCTTTCCCGGGGGAGCCAAAAACATTCAGTACTTC
>many|TRBV6-1|TRBJ1-1|.
CASSDLDGNTEAFF
TGTGCCAGCAGTGATCTGGACGGGAACACTGAAGCTTTCTTT
>many|TRBV6-1|TRBJ2-7|.
CASTYVGTPYEQYF
TGTGCCAGCACCTACGTGGGGACTCCCTACGAGCAGTACTTC
>many|TRBV2|TRBJ1-5|.
CATGGLSNQPQHF
TGTGCCACCGGAGGGTTGAGCAATCAGCCCCAGCATTTT